Presented here are 20 T cell receptor beta chains from one specimen sequenced in a study of T cell repertoires in cytomegalovirus infection. A single record per CDR3 protein comes from TCRdb applying MiXCR to the reads. The table lists 550,000 to 850,000 distinct CDR3 sequences, 33% of them singletons. No cognate antigen is known for these TCRs. The source material was cultured PBMCs, sampled from culture after CMV antigen stimulation. Receptor source: a human donor in good health (CMV status not recorded). Some clones in this sample may be carry-over from other donors' samples.

This clonotype has just a few counts. The V and J genes are TRBV7-9 and TRBJ2-3, with unresolved D. The CDR3 totals 15 residues. Between the trimmed V and J ends, which lost 5 bases and 6 bases, there was a span of 18 bases. Germline lookup yields CDR1 SEHNR and CDR2 FQNEAQ (reference sequence). CDR3 region: CASSPPSSLGDTQYF. CDR3 bases: TGTGCCAGCAGCCCCCCCTCATCGCTGGGGGATACGCAGTATTTT.

The gene calls are TRBV19 and TRBJ2-3; 8 nucleotides agree with TRBD2. Germline V CDR1 and CDR2: LNHDA, SQIVND (reference sequence). V lost 2 bases to trimming and J lost 3 bases; unmatched junction nucleotides: 4. CDR3 length: 15 residues. In nucleotides, the CDR3 is TGTGCCAGTAGTATAACGGCGGGAGGTACAGATACGCAGTATTTT. Residues: CASSITAGGTDTQYF.

The chain recombines TRBV6-5 with TRBJ1-1; weak D call: TRBD1 (5 bases). V was shortened by 6 bases and J by 3 bases, with 17 bases between the two germline ends. The length of the CDR3 is 15 residues. Germline CDR1 MNHEY, CDR2 SVGAGI. The CDR3 protein is CASSRDRDHDTEAFF. The CDR3 DNA is TGTGCCAGCAGCAGGGACCGGGACCACGACACTGAAGCTTTCTTT.

The J gene is TRBJ2-5, the V gene TRBV2; D uncertain. From germline, CDR1 is SNHLY and CDR2 FYNNEI. The CDR3 totals 11 residues. Trimming shortened V by 7 bases and J by 4 bases, and 7 bases separated the two germline ends. The DNA of the CDR3 is TGTGCCAGCAACCTGGGAGAGACCCAGTACTTC. Its protein is CASNLGETQYF. The full variable domain, its missing parts supplied by reference TRBV2 and TRBJ2-5, is EPEVTQTPSHQVTQMGQEVILRCVPISNHLYFYWYRQILGQKVEFLVSFYNNEISEKSEIFDDQFSVERPDGSNFTLKIRSTKLEDSAMYFCASNLGETQYFGPGTRLLVL.

The rearrangement uses TRBV7-9 and TRBJ2-3, with TRBD2 identical over 13 bases. CDR3 length: 16 amino acids. CDR1 and CDR2 from the germline V gene are SEHNR and FQNEAQ (reference sequence). Germline trimming cut 5 bases from V and 3 bases from J; bases unmatched to any gene: 5. CDR3 amino acids: CASSIRTSGGTDTQYF. CDR3 DNA sequence: TGTGCCAGCAGCATACGGACTAGCGGGGGTACAGATACGCAGTATTTT.

CDR3 in DNA: TGTGCCAGCAGTAAGGGACAGTTCCTCTACGAGCAGTACTTC. The encoded protein is CASSKGQFLYEQYF. This sequence joins TRBV2 and TRBJ2-7; 7 bases fit TRBD1. V shed 5 bases and J 3 bases; nucleotides not matched to a gene: 7. The germline V gene has CDR1 SNHLY and CDR2 FYNNEI. There are 14 residues in the CDR3.

The rearrangement joins TRBV7-9 to TRBJ2-3, with D unclear. V was cut by 2 bases and J by 4 bases, with 19 bases left in between. Germline-derived CDR1 and CDR2 are SEHNR and FQNEAQ (reference sequence). The CDR3 totals 17 residues. The DNA of the CDR3 is TGTGCCAGCAGCTTAAGTAGAGGAAGTGAGTCCCCAGATACGCAGTATTTT. It specifies CASSLSRGSESPDTQYF.

The chain recombines TRBV18 with TRBJ2-2, with TRBD2 matching 10 bases. Germline V gene lookup returns CDR1 KGHSH and CDR2 LQKENI. The CDR3 sequence is 15 residues long. With 10 bases clipped from V and 5 bases from J, the junction kept 10 bases outside the gene matches. In DNA, the CDR3 is TGTGCCAACCACGAGGGACTAGCGAGAACCGGGGAGCTGTTTTTT. Its translation: CANHEGLARTGELFF.

Details on this clonotype: A single base separates this from a much larger clone, so it may be a read error. This chain joins TRBV7-2 and TRBJ1-1; tentative D call: TRBD1 (6 bases). Trimming removed 5 bases from V and 7 bases from J, with 17 bases in between. Germline CDR1 and CDR2: SGHTA and FQGNSA. This CDR3 has 14 amino acids. CDR3 in DNA: TGTGCCAGCAGCATAAAACAGGGAACGTTTGAAGCTTTCTTT. Translation gives CASSIKQGTFEAFF.

The chain recombines TRBV5-6 with TRBJ2-5, with TRBD2 matching over 8 bases. CDR3 length: 14 residues. V trimming: 4 bases; J trimming: 3 bases; junction bases outside the gene matches: 5. From germline, CDR1 is SGHDT and CDR2 YYEEEE. Here the CDR3 reads CASSGTSFKETQYF. CDR3 sequence (DNA): TGTGCCAGCAGCGGGACTAGTTTTAAAGAGACCCAGTACTTC.

The V and J genes are TRBV20-1 and TRBJ2-1, with D perhaps assigned TRBD1 or TRBD2 (5 bases each). V shed 2 bases and J shed 8 bases, with 16 bases lying between them. This CDR3 has 14 residues. Germline loops: CDR1 DFQATT, CDR2 SNEGSKA (reference sequence). In nucleotides, the CDR3 is TGCAGTGCTAGACGGGGCGGACCGAGGGATGAGCAGTTCTTC. This encodes CSARRGGPRDEQFF.

The rearrangement joins TRBV9 to TRBJ1-1; 7 nucleotides agree with TRBD1. The CDR3 totals 12 residues. The J segment lost 11 bases and the V segment lost 4 bases, leaving 8 bases of the junction unmatched. Germline CDR1 reads SGDLS; CDR2 reads YYNGEE. CDR3 sequence reads: CASSPGGIWAFF. The CDR3 DNA follows: TGTGCCAGCAGCCCAGGGGGTATTTGGGCTTTCTTT.

The gene calls are TRBV12-3 or TRBV12-4 and TRBJ2-3; D is undetermined. This CDR3 region has 16 residues. Trimming cost V 5 bases and J 2 bases, with 17 bases left between them. CDR3 sequence (DNA): TGTGCCAGCAGTAGCCGCCGGGCCGGAGACACAGATACGCAGTATTTT. It yields the protein CASSSRRAGDTDTQYF.

This chain joins TRBV27 and TRBJ2-2; TRBD1 matches 7 bases. The trim removed 5 bases at V and 7 bases at J, leaving 10 bases unmatched. The CDR3 consists of 15 residues. Germline lookup yields CDR1 MNHEY and CDR2 SMNVEV (reference sequence). The CDR3 bases are TGTGCCAGCAGTCCGCACAGGGGTCGGATCGGGGAGCTGTTTTTT. It codes for CASSPHRGRIGELFF.

This rearrangement joins TRBV15 to TRBJ2-3; no clear D gene. Trimming left V 0 bases short and J 7 bases short, with 8 bases between. The CDR3 sequence is 13 residues long. Germline CDR1 reads LNHNV; CDR2 reads YYDKDF (reference sequence). The CDR3, as DNA: TGTGCCACCAGCAGAGATGAGGAGAATACGCAGTATTTT. Its protein product is CATSRDEENTQYF.

This CDR3 is CASSLEGLAGRGEQYF. CDR3 bases: TGTGCCAGCAGCTTAGAGGGACTAGCGGGAAGAGGGGAGCAGTACTTC. V is TRBV7-2 and J is TRBJ2-7; 13 bases are shared with TRBD2. The CDR3 totals 16 residues. Germline-derived CDR1 and CDR2 are SGHTA and FQGNSA. V shed 1 base and J 7 bases; nucleotides not matched to a gene: 7.

The chain recombines TRBV20-1 with TRBJ2-7; the match to TRBD1 covers 8 bases. CDR1 is DFQATT, CDR2 SNEGSKA, per germline (reference sequence). The CDR3 contains 15 residues. V gave up 3 bases and J gave up 6 bases; unmatched junction bases: 13. DNA of the CDR3: TGCAGTGCTAGCGGGCCAGGGGGCTCCTTAGCCGAGCAGTACTTC. It translates to CSASGPGGSLAEQYF.

The chain is built from TRBV7-8 and TRBJ2-5, with D possibly TRBD2 on 6 matching bases. The germline V gene encodes CDR1 SGHVS and CDR2 FQNEAQ. The CDR3 runs 13 residues. Trimming stripped 1 base from V and 7 bases from J, with 10 bases between. CDR3 nucleotide sequence: TGTGCCAGCAGCTTAGGCGGGGAAGGGACCCAGTACTTC. Translated, it gives CASSLGGEGTQYF.

This clonotype appeared many times. This sequence joins TRBV7-2 and TRBJ1-5, with D uncertain. This CDR3 comprises 13 residues. CDR1 and CDR2 from the germline V gene are SGHTA and FQGNSA. Trimming took off 3 bases at V and 1 base at J, with 4 bases between the two ends. The CDR3 is CASSFESNQPQHF. The DNA of the CDR3 is TGTGCCAGCAGCTTCGAGAGCAATCAGCCCCAGCATTTT.

In this sample, this clonotype turned up a few times. The chain recombines TRBV6-1 with TRBJ1-1; possibly TRBD1 for D (5 bases). Germline values: CDR1 MNHNS, CDR2 SASEGT. V was trimmed by 2 bases and J by 5 bases, leaving 9 bases between them. The CDR3 consists of 13 residues. The CDR3 coding sequence is TGTGCCAGCAGTGAATGGGGCAAGACTGAAGCTTTCTTT. This translates into CASSEWGKTEAFF.